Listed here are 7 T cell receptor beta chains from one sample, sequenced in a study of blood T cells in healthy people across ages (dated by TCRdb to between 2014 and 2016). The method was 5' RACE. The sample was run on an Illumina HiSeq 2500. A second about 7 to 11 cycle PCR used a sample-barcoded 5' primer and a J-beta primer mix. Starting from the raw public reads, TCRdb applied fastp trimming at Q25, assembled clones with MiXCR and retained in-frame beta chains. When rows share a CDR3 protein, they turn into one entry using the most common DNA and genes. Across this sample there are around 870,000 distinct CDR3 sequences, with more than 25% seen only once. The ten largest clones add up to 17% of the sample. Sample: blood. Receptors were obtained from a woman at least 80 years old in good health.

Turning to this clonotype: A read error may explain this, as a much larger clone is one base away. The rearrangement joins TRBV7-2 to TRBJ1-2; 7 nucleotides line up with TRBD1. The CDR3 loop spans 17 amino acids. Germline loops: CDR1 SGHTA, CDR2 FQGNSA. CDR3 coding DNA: TGTGCCGGCAGCTCAGACAGGGTGACTATGTATGACTATGGCTACACCTTC. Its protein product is CAGSSDRVTMYDYGYTF.

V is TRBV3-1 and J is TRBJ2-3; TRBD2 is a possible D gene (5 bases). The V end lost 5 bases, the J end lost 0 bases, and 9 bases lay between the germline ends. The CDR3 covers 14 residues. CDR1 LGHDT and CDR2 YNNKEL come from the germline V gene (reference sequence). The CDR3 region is CASSFSDSTDTQYF. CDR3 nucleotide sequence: TGTGCCAGCAGCTTTAGCGACAGCACAGATACGCAGTATTTT.

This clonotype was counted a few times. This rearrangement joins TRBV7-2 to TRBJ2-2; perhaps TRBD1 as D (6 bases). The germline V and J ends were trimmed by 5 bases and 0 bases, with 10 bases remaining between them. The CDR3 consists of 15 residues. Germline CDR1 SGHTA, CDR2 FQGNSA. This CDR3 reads CASSLWTANTGELFF. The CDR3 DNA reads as TGTGCCAGCAGCCTTTGGACAGCGAACACCGGGGAGCTGTTTTTT.

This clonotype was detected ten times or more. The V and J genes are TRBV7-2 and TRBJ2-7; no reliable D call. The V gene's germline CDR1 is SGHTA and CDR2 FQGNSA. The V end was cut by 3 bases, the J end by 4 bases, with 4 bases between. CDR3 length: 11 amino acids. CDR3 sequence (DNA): TGTGCCAGCAGCTTCCAGTACGAGCAGTACTTC. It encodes CASSFQYEQYF.

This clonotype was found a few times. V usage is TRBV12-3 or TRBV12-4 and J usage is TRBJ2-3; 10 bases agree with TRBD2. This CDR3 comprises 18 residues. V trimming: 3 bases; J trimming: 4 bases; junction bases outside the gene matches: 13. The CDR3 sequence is CASSFAQQLAGFADTQYF. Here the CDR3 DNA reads TGTGCCAGCAGTTTTGCTCAGCAACTAGCGGGGTTCGCAGATACGCAGTATTTT.

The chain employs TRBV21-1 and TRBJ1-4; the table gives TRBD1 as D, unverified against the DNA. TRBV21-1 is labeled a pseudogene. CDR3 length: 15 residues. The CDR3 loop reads CASRPRESGNEKLFF. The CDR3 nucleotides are TGTGCCAGCAGACCCAGGGAATCGGGAAATGAAAAACTGTTTTTT.

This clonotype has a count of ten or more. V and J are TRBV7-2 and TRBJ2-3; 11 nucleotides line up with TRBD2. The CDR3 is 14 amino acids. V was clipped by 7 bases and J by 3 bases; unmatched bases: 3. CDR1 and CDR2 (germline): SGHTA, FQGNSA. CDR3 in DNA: TGTGCCAGCACCAGACTAGCGGGGACAGATACGCAGTATTTT. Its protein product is CASTRLAGTDTQYF.